The 25 T cell receptor beta chains below were found in one sample sequenced in a study of metastatic and nonmetastatic thyroid tumors. Prior to thyroid surgery, none of the patients had received any treatment. Using MiXCR, TCRdb re-called clones from the PCR reads. The sample records tens of thousands of clones, less than 25% being singletons. Sequencing was carried out using blood. These receptors were obtained from a female donor with papillary thyroid cancer or a benign thyroid nodule (not recorded which). Some clones in this sample may be carry-over from other donors' samples.

In this sample, this clone turned up a few times. Without the conserved terminal phenylalanine or tryptophan, this CDR3 likely stems from a read error. The chain links TRBV19 to TRBJ2-7; unclear D gene. The CDR3 consists of 13 residues. V gave up 5 bases and J gave up 6 bases, with 14 bases separating them. Germline values: CDR1 LNHDA, CDR2 SQIVND (reference sequence). CDR3 protein: CASSVTGRCEQYS. The CDR3 coding sequence is TGTGCCAGTAGTGTGACGGGTAGGTGCGAGCAGTACTCC.

This clone was counted many times. The chain carries TRBV20-1 and TRBJ2-5; 9 nucleotides line up with TRBD2. CDR1 and CDR2 from the germline V gene are DFQATT and SNEGSKA (reference sequence). The V gene end was trimmed by 7 bases and the J gene end by 1 base; junction bases not matched to a gene: 7. The CDR3 is 14 amino acids. The CDR3 spells CSVLGGRAQETQYF. CDR3 DNA sequence: TGCAGTGTCCTCGGCGGGAGGGCCCAAGAGACCCAGTACTTC.

V and J are TRBV5-1 and TRBJ2-7; TRBD2 is a possible D gene (5 bases). Germline V gene sequence: CDR1 SGHRS, CDR2 YFSETQ. The germline V and J ends were trimmed by 5 bases and 1 base, with 16 bases remaining between them. This CDR3 spans 15 amino acids. The CDR3 loop is CASSPGGPLSYEQYF. The CDR3 nucleotides read TGCGCCAGCAGTCCTGGAGGACCTCTATCCTACGAGCAGTACTTC. Full variable domain (rest looked up from reference TRBV5-1 and TRBJ2-7): KAGVTQTPRYLIKTRGQQVTLSCSPISGHRSVSWYQQTPGQGLQFLFEYFSETQRNKGNFPGRFSGRQFSNSRSEMNVSTLELGDSALYLCASSPGGPLSYEQYFGPGTRLTVT.

This clone was observed many times. The V call is TRBV10-3, the J call TRBJ2-2; 7 positions match TRBD2. This CDR3 region has 15 residues. Germline V CDR1 and CDR2: ENHRY, SYGVKD. Germline trimming cut 3 bases from V and 0 bases from J; bases unmatched to any gene: 1. This chain's CDR3 is CAISDSGPNTGELFF. CDR3 bases: TGTGCCATCAGTGATAGCGGGCCGAACACCGGGGAGCTGTTTTTT.

A word on this clone: The germline gene is not matched at one end of the junction; a read error may be the cause. V and J are TRBV6-1 and TRBJ2-2; perhaps TRBD2 as D (5 bases). This CDR3 has 13 residues. CDR1 is MNHNS and CDR2 is SASEGT in the germline V gene. Written as DNA, the CDR3 is TGCGCCAGCAGTGTAGACTTCACCGGGAAGCTGTTTTTT. Translating gives CASSVDFTGKLFF.

The table lists this clone with a few counts. This sequence joins TRBV15 and TRBJ1-6; no firm D call. Germline V gives CDR1 LNHNV, CDR2 YYDKDF (reference sequence). CDR3 size: 17 residues. Deletions cut 0 bases from V and 11 bases from J, with 20 bases between. As DNA, the CDR3 is TGTGCCACCAGCAGAGATCTCTTTAAGGTCCGGAATCCACCCCTCCACTTT. It specifies CATSRDLFKVRNPPLHF.

The chain uses TRBV20-1 and TRBJ2-7; 8 nucleotides line up with TRBD2. The V segment lost 6 bases and the J segment 0 bases; nucleotides outside the gene matches: 19. The CDR3 length is 18 residues. The V gene's germline CDR1 is DFQATT and CDR2 SNEGSKA (reference sequence). Here the CDR3 reads CSAGRGGLGYTGSYEQYF. CDR3 bases: TGCAGTGCAGGTCGGGGGGGGTTAGGGTATACGGGCTCCTACGAGCAGTACTTC.

This clone was recorded many times. The chain recombines TRBV6-1 with TRBJ1-4, with 12 bases identical to TRBD1. Trimming at V came to 6 bases and at J to 0 bases, leaving 5 bases not matched to a gene. Germline V gives CDR1 MNHNS, CDR2 SASEGT. The CDR3 loop spans 17 amino acids. CDR3 residues: CASRGGTGGPTNEKLFF. The CDR3 nucleotides read TGTGCCAGCAGAGGGGGGACAGGGGGCCCAACTAATGAAAAACTGTTTTTT.

This clone showed up many times. This sequence joins TRBV11-2 and TRBJ1-1, with 7 positions matching TRBD1. This CDR3 is built from 15 residues. Germline V gene lookup returns CDR1 SGHAT and CDR2 FQNNGV. Trimming at V came to 4 bases and at J to 1 base, leaving 6 bases not matched to a gene. In DNA form, the CDR3 reads TGTGCCAGCAGCTGGGGCACAGGGGAGAACACTGAAGCTTTCTTT. It encodes CASSWGTGENTEAFF.

This clone was detected ten times or more. The chain carries TRBV20-1 and TRBJ2-1; D call uncertain. The CDR3 length is 13 residues. Per germline, CDR1 DFQATT and CDR2 SNEGSKA (reference sequence). V was trimmed by 2 bases and J by 4 bases, leaving 9 bases between them. CDR3 residues: CSARPGSYNEQFF. DNA for the CDR3: TGCAGTGCTAGACCCGGGTCGTACAATGAGCAGTTCTTC.

CDR3 residues: CASSEELAGAAVGETQYF. In DNA, the CDR3 is TGTGCCAGCAGTGAAGAGCTAGCGGGAGCTGCGGTCGGGGAGACCCAGTACTTC. The rearrangement links TRBV6-4 to TRBJ2-5, with TRBD2 matching 10 bases. V lost 3 bases and J lost 5; bases outside the gene matches: 15. The CDR3 loop spans 18 amino acids. CDR1 is MRHNA, CDR2 SNTAGT, per germline.

This clone appeared many times. Given a much more abundant clone one base away, this may be a read error. V usage is TRBV30 and J usage is TRBJ2-7; D is unresolved. CDR1 GTSNPN and CDR2 SVGIG come from the germline V gene (reference sequence). The CDR3 consists of 13 residues. The ends were cut back, 5 bases at V and 4 bases at J, with 15 bases in the middle. The DNA for the CDR3 is TGTGCCTGGGGTCCAAGCCGGGCGTACGAGCAGTACTTC. As protein: CAWGPSRAYEQYF.

This clone was picked up a small number of times. The genes are TRBV6-2 or TRBV6-3 and TRBJ2-7; possible D gene TRBD1, 6 bases. Germline V gene sequence: CDR1 MNHEY, CDR2 SVGEGT. The CDR3 is made up of 13 amino acids. The V and J ends lost 4 bases and 3 bases respectively, with 10 bases between them. The CDR3 nucleotides read TGTGCCAGCAGTTCAGAACAGGGCTACGAGCAGTACTTC. Its translation: CASSSEQGYEQYF.

The chain has TRBV11-3 and TRBJ2-3; D unclear. This CDR3 contains 14 residues. V lost 5 bases to trimming and J lost 2 bases, with 11 bases between them. CDR1 and CDR2 (germline): SGHNT, YENEEA. The CDR3 sequence is CASSENQITDTQYF. Here the CDR3 DNA reads TGTGCCAGCAGCGAGAATCAGATCACAGATACGCAGTATTTT.

In this sample, this clone turned up many times. The chain couples TRBV29-1 to TRBJ2-1; 7 bases are shared with TRBD1. The CDR3 consists of 12 residues. With 5 bases clipped from V and 10 bases from J, the junction kept 8 bases outside the gene matches. CDR1 and CDR2 (germline): SQVTM, ANQGSEA. The CDR3 is CSVMKGAWEQFF. In DNA form, the CDR3 reads TGCAGCGTTATGAAGGGGGCATGGGAGCAGTTCTTC.

This clone was observed many times. This chain uses TRBV12-3 or TRBV12-4 with TRBJ2-3; TRBD2 is a possible D gene (5 bases). CDR3 length: 15 residues. V was clipped by 7 bases and J by 3 bases, with 17 bases between them. The CDR3 spells CASTPDGIGTDTQYF. CDR3 DNA: TGTGCCAGCACCCCCGACGGGATAGGTACAGATACGCAGTATTTT.

In this sample, this clone turned up many times. The chain recombines TRBV19 with TRBJ1-2, with unresolved D. Trimming shortened V by 10 bases and J by 5 bases, and 8 bases separated the two germline ends. The CDR3 loop spans 10 amino acids. Germline V CDR1 and CDR2: LNHDA, SQIVND (reference sequence). DNA for the CDR3: TGTGCCACCGAGAAATATGGCTACACCTTC. Protein sequence: CATEKYGYTF.

This clone has just a few counts. This may be a read error: a much more frequent sequence differs by one nucleotide. The V and J genes are TRBV7-2 and TRBJ2-3; weak D call: TRBD2 (5 bases). This CDR3 is built from 12 residues. V lost 3 bases, J lost 10 bases, and 11 bases lay in between. Germline V lookup: CDR1 SGHTA, CDR2 FQGNSA. The CDR3 DNA reads TGTGCCAGCAGCTTTATCGGGAAGGCGCAGTATTTT. It yields the protein CASSFIGKAQYF.

This clone was detected ten times or more. The CDR3 nucleotides read TGTGCCAGCAGCTCCCCCTCGAACACCGGGGAGCTGTTTTTT. Encoded protein: CASSSPSNTGELFF. V usage is TRBV7-9 and J usage is TRBJ2-2; D unclear. The CDR3 contains 14 residues. Germline CDR1 SEHNR, CDR2 FQNEAQ (reference sequence). V lost 4 bases and J lost 0, with 6 bases in between.

The V call is TRBV20-1, the J call TRBJ2-7; 10 positions agree with TRBD2. With V trimmed by 5 bases and J by 2 bases, 9 bases remained unmatched. The CDR3 loop spans 15 amino acids. Germline V CDR1 and CDR2: DFQATT, SNEGSKA (reference sequence). CDR3 amino acids: CSAPILAGGPYEQYF. In DNA, the CDR3 is TGCAGTGCTCCAATCTTAGCGGGAGGCCCCTACGAGCAGTACTTC.

In this sample, this clone turned up a few times. V is TRBV6-1 and J is TRBJ1-5; D gene uncertain. CDR1 MNHNS and CDR2 SASEGT come from the germline V gene. The V gene lost 5 bases and the J gene lost 1 base, with 9 bases spanning the gap. CDR3 length: 14 amino acids. The CDR3 spells CASSRSGSNQPQHF. Written as DNA, the CDR3 is TGTGCCAGCAGTCGCTCCGGGAGCAATCAGCCCCAGCATTTT.

This clone was seen many times. In DNA form, the CDR3 reads TGCGCCAGCAGCTTTTACAGAGGCACCGGGGAGCTGTTTTTT. This sequence encodes CASSFYRGTGELFF. The V and J genes are TRBV5-1 and TRBJ2-2; no reliable D call. This CDR3 contains 14 residues. Trimming left V 2 bases short and J 4 bases short, with 9 bases between. CDR1 and CDR2 from the germline V gene are SGHRS and YFSETQ. Drawing the rest from reference TRBV5-1 and TRBJ2-2, the complete variable domain is KAGVTQTPRYLIKTRGQQVTLSCSPISGHRSVSWYQQTPGQGLQFLFEYFSETQRNKGNFPGRFSGRQFSNSRSEMNVSTLELGDSALYLCASSFYRGTGELFFGEGSRLTVL.

Within the sample, this clone is medium-sized. The chain couples TRBV6-1 to TRBJ1-2, with D perhaps matching TRBD1 (6 bases). The germline V gene encodes CDR1 MNHNS and CDR2 SASEGT. Trimming left V 6 bases short and J 5 bases short, with 13 bases between. The CDR3 runs 13 residues. The CDR3 bases are TGTGCCAGCAGCCCGACAGGCGAATATGGCTACACCTTC. Encoded protein: CASSPTGEYGYTF.

DNA of the CDR3: TGTGCCTGGAGCCGACGGAGCAATCAGCCCCAGCATTTT. Its translation is CAWSRRSNQPQHF. The chain employs TRBV30 and TRBJ1-5; D is uncertain. The CDR3 runs 13 residues. The germline CDR1 and CDR2 sequences are GTSNPN and SVGIG (reference sequence). The V end was cut by 3 bases, the J end by 1 base, with 7 bases between.

The chain couples TRBV4-1 to TRBJ2-3; D may be TRBD2 (6 bases). Germline CDR1 is MGHRA and CDR2 is YSYEKL. Trimming left V 0 bases short and J 1 base short, with 11 bases between. CDR3 size: 16 residues. CDR3 protein: CASSQEKWGGTDTQYF. CDR3 DNA: TGCGCCAGCAGCCAAGAAAAATGGGGGGGCACAGATACGCAGTATTTT.